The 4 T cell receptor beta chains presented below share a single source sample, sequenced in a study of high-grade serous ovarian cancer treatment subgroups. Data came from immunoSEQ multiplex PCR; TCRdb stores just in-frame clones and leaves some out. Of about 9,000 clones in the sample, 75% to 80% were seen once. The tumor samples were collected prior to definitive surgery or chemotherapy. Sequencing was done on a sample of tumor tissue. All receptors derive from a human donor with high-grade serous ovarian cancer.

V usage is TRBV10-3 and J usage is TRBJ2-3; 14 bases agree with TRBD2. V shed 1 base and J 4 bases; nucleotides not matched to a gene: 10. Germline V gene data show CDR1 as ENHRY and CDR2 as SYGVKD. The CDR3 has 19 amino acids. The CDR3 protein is CAISELRGLAGAGADTQYF. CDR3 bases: TGTGCCATCAGTGAGTTGAGGGGACTAGCGGGGGCTGGCGCAGATACGCAGTATTTT.

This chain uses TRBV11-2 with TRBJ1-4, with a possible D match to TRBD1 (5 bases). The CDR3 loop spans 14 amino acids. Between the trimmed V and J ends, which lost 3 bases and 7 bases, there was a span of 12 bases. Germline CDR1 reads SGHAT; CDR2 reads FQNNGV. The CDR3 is CASSFRMQGEKLFF. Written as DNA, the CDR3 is TGTGCCAGCAGCTTCCGCATGCAGGGTGAAAAACTGTTTTTT.

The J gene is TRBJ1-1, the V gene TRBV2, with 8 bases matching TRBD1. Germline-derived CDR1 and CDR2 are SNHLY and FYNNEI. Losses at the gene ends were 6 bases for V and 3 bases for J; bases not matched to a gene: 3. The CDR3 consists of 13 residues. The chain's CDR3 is CASSPTGDTEAFF. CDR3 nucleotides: TGTGCCAGCAGCCCGACAGGGGACACTGAAGCTTTCTTT.

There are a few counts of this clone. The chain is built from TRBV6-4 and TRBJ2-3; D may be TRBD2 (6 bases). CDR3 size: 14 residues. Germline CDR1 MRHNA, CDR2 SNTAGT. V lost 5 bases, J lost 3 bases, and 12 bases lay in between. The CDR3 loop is CASSKVAETDTQYF. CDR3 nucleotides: TGTGCCAGCAGTAAAGTAGCGGAAACAGATACGCAGTATTTT.